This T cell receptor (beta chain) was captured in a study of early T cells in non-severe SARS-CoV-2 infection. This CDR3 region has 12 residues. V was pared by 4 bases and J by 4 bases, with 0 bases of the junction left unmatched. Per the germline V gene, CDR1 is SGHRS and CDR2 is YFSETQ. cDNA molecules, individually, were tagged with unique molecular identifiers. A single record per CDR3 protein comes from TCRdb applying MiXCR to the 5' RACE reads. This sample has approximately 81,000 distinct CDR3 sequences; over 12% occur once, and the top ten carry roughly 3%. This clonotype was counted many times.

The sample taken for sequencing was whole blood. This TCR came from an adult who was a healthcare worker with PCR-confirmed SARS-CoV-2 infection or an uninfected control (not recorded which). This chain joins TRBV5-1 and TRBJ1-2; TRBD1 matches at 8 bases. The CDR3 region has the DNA TGCGCCAGCAGCACAGGGGGCTATGGCTACACCTTC. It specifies CASSTGGYGYTF.